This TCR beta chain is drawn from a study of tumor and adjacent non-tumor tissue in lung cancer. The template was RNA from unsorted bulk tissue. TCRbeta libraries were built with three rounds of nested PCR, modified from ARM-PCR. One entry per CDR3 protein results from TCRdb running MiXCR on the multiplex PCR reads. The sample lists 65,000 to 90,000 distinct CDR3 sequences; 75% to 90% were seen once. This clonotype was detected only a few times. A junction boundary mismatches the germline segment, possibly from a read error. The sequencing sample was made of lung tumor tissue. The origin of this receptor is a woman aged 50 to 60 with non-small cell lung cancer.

This CDR3 reads CASRKTSGNNGELFF. CDR3 nucleotides: TGCGCCAGCAGGAAGACTAGCGGGAACAACGGGGAGCTGTTTTTT. The chain is built from TRBV10-2 and TRBJ2-2, with TRBD2 identical over 11 bases. The CDR3 is made up of 15 amino acids. Germline CDR1 is WSHSY and CDR2 is SAAADI.